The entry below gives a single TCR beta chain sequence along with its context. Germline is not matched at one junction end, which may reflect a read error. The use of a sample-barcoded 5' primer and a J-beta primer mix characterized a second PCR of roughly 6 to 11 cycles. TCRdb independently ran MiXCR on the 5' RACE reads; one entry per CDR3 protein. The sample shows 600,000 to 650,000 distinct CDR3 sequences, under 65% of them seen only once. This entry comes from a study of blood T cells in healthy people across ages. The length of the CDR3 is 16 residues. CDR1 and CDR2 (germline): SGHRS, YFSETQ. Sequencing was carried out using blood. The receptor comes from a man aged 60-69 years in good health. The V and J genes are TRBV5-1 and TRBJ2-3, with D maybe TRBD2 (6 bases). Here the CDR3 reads CASSLVVRESTDTRYF. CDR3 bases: TGCGCCAGCAGCTTGGTTGTTCGGGAGAGCACAGATACGCGGTATTTT.